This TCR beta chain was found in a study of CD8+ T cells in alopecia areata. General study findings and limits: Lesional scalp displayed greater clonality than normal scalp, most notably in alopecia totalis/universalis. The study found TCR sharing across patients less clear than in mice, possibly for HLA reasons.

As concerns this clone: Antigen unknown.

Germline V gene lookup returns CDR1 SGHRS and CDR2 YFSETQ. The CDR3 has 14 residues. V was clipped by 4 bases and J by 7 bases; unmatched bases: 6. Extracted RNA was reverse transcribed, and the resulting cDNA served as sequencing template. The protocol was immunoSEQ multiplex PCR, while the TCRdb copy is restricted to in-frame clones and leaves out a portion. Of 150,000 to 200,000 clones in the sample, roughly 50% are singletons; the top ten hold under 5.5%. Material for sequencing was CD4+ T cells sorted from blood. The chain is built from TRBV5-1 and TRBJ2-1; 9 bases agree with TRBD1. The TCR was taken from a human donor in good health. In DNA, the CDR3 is TGCGCCAGCAGCGGCGGGACAGGGCCGAATGAGCAGTTCTTC. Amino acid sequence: CASSGGTGPNEQFF.